This T cell receptor (beta chain) is from a study of cytomegalovirus exposure and HLA in healthy donors. Study-wide results and limits: With high specificity and sensitivity, the classifier reportedly diagnosed cytomegalovirus status. In a later analysis, productive TCRs from donors in an Asian-associated ancestry cluster reportedly carried fewer N-insertions than the cohort mean. A later analysis found most CMV-associated TCR beta chains apparently HLA-restricted. A few CMV-associated chains were confirmed in vitro to be specific for CMV antigens.

Concerning this clone: Antigen unknown.

The PCR made use of 60 Vbeta and 13 Jbeta primers. Clones were read by immunoSEQ multiplex PCR, and TCRdb kept only the in-frame ones, dropping some. The top ten hold approximately 2.4% of the sample, which has 90,000 to 120,000 clones, around 76% seen once. Trimming left V 3 bases short and J 4 bases short, with 14 bases between. The CDR3 extends over 15 amino acids. The V gene's germline CDR1 is MNHEY and CDR2 SMNVEV (reference sequence). This TCR was recovered from a man younger than 40 in good health and CMV-seropositive. The sample consisted of PBMCs. V is TRBV27 and J is TRBJ2-3, with D possibly TRBD2 on 6 matching bases. CDR3 coding DNA: TGTGCCAGCAGTTTCCTCGTGGGAGGTGCAGATACGCAGTATTTT. Protein sequence: CASSFLVGGADTQYF.